Included here is one T cell receptor beta chain sequence, with context. The table lists this clone with a few counts. This receptor's antigen is unknown. Per-base quality was not reported, and no clone a single base away is much larger than it. This sample stems from a study of blood T cell repertoires in COVID-19 (dated by TCRdb to the early 2020s). For the study in its entirety: Samples from collaborators originated in the United States, Italy and Spain and spanned both the acute and convalescent phases of COVID-19. Samples came from the ongoing ImmuneRACE study (first 160 participants) plus 1,254 subjects from 6 global collaborators. The material from the prospective study consisted of cDNA or gDNA derived from T cells, B-cell-depleted T cells, or PBMCs. Deeply sampled blood TCRbeta repertoires from subjects exposed to, actively infected with, or recovered from COVID-19 were included in the dataset. Where available, HLA class I and class II types were obtained from metadata supplied by the sample provider rather than from assay-based typing. Sample metadata almost always included a de-identified subject ID, COVID-19 status, age in years and sex. A freely available public database, intended as a resource for researchers studying the immune response to SARS-CoV-2, is where the repertoires were released. The study at large found these results: The quantity of clinical and demographic metadata differed by source and by participant and was supplied without curation.

The immunoSEQ Assay, a bias-controlled multiplex PCR, was used to amplify TCRbeta CDR3 regions from genomic DNA. The authors' analysis ran thus. Within the assay, amplification of reference gene primers was used to estimate how many nucleated cells each sample contained. To quantify the absolute abundance of each unique TCRbeta CDR3 rearrangement, sequence reads were collapsed and filtered. For each sample, productive Simpson clonality was calculated as the square root of Simpson's diversity index across productive rearrangements. TCRdb stores this immuneACCESS table with in-frame sequences only. Part of the clones is absent; in the studies checked, under half of the shortfall reflects unresolved V genes, and no reason is known for the rest. V, J and clone size reflect that table, while D and trimming were determined from the DNA. The sample table shows around 250,000 clones, and approximately 87% are seen once. 6.2% of the sample rests with the top ten.

The collaborating institutions used their own protocols to collect whole blood in K2EDTA tubes. For TCRbeta analysis, collaborators shipped samples in one of three forms: frozen whole blood, isolated PBMCs, or DNA extracted from either of those sample types. This TCR was sampled from a man aged 60 to 69 with acute or convalescent COVID-19. The sequenced sample consisted of peripheral blood.

The CDR3 has the sequence CASSQTGTSNQPQHF. Here is the DNA: TGCGCCAGCAGCCAAACCGGGACTTCAAATCAGCCCCAGCATTTT. The sequence is built from TRBV4-1 and TRBJ1-5; D gene: possibly TRBD1, on 5 matching bases. Inclusive of the bounding cysteine and phenylalanine, the CDR3 is 15 residues long. The only DNA kept is the CDR3, 45 bases in frame from the first base. Via the germline V gene, CDR1 is MGHRA and CDR2 YSYEKL. V lost 2 bases and J lost 4 bases; the stretch between them is 12 bases long.